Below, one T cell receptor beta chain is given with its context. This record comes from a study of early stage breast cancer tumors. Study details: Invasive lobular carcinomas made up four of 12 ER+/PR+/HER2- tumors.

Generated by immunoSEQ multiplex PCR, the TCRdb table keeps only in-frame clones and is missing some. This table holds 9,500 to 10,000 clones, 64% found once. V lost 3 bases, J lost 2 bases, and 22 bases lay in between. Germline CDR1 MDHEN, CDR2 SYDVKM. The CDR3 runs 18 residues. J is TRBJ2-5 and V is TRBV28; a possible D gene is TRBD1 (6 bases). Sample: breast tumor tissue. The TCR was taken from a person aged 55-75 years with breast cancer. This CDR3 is CASSFWKDQQGPQETQYF. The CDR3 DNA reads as TGTGCCAGCAGTTTCTGGAAGGACCAACAGGGACCGCAAGAGACCCAGTACTTC.